The 23 T cell receptor beta chains given below trace back to one sample, sequenced in a study of T cell responses to AZD1222 COVID-19 vaccine. Clones were read by immunoSEQ multiplex PCR, and TCRdb kept only the in-frame ones, dropping some. The sample has around 150,000 clones, roughly 93% seen once. The source was peripheral blood, collected 28 days after the second AZD1222 dose. The receptors were gathered from an adult who received the AZD1222 COVID-19 vaccine.

The chain combines TRBV10-1 with TRBJ2-2; D is undetermined. Germline CDR1 WNHNN, CDR2 SYGVQD (reference sequence). Deletions cut 0 bases from V and 6 bases from J, with 8 bases between. The CDR3 has 14 residues. Here the CDR3 DNA reads TGCGCCAGCAGTGAGTCGGGCTGGTCCGGGGAGCTGTTTTTT. This codes for CASSESGWSGELFF.

The rearrangement joins TRBV30 to TRBJ1-6; D uncertain. The CDR3 is 12 residues long. Germline assignment: CDR1 GTSNPN and CDR2 SVGIG (reference sequence). The ends were cut back, 4 bases at V and 13 bases at J, with 14 bases in the middle. CDR3 amino acids: CAWNRAQKPLHF. The DNA for the CDR3 is TGTGCCTGGAACCGGGCCCAGAAGCCCCTCCACTTT.

The chain joins TRBV20-1 to TRBJ2-7, with 8 bases fitting TRBD1. CDR3 size: 12 residues. Germline assignment: CDR1 DFQATT and CDR2 SNEGSKA (reference sequence). Losses at the gene ends were 3 bases for V and 3 bases for J; bases not matched to a gene: 1. Here the CDR3 DNA reads TGCAGTGCTAGTACAGGGGGCTACGAGCAGTACTTC. Translating it yields CSASTGGYEQYF.

The V and J genes are TRBV7-6 and TRBJ1-5; TRBD1 is a possible D gene (6 bases). This CDR3 has 14 amino acids. Germline CDR1 reads SGHVS; CDR2 reads FNYEAQ. V lost 2 bases and J 6 bases, leaving 11 bases between the germline ends. This chain's CDR3 is CASSLPGAGQPQHF. The CDR3 bases are TGTGCCAGCAGCTTACCGGGGGCGGGTCAGCCCCAGCATTTT.

The chain uses TRBV30 and TRBJ1-6, with a possible D match to TRBD1 (5 bases). CDR3 length equals 12 residues. V was clipped by 5 bases and J by 10 bases, with 12 bases between them. Germline lookup yields CDR1 GTSNPN and CDR2 SVGIG (reference sequence). CDR3 bases: TGTGCCTGGGGGACTTGGAGCTCACCCCTCCACTTT. Translated, it gives CAWGTWSSPLHF.

The chain has TRBV3-1 (or the pseudogene TRBV3-2) and TRBJ1-1, with 11 bases that match TRBD1. J was trimmed by 4 bases and V by 4 bases; bases with no gene match: 5. CDR1 is LGHDT and CDR2 is YNNKEL in the germline V gene (reference sequence). The CDR3 is 15 amino acids. The CDR3 here is CASSPIGTGGTEAFF. The DNA of the CDR3 is TGTGCCAGCAGCCCAATAGGGACAGGGGGCACTGAAGCTTTCTTT.

As concerns this clone: Other DNA sequences in this specimen translate into the identical CDR3. The V call is TRBV7-2, the J call TRBJ1-5; 9 bases line up with TRBD1. After removal of 5 bases from V and 6 bases from J, the junction contained 5 bases not matched to a gene. CDR1 and CDR2 (germline): SGHTA, FQGNSA. This CDR3 has 14 residues. In nucleotides, the CDR3 is TGTGCCAGCAGCCCCGACAGGGGGGGTCAGCCCCAGCATTTT. Protein product: CASSPDRGGQPQHF.

J is TRBJ2-5 and V is TRBV11-2; D is perhaps TRBD1 or TRBD2 (6 bases each). The CDR3 is 14 amino acids. V was shortened by 3 bases and J by 5 bases, with 13 bases between the two germline ends. Germline loops: CDR1 SGHAT, CDR2 FQNNGV. The CDR3 loop reads CASSFRGAGETQYF. CDR3 nucleotides: TGTGCCAGCAGCTTCAGGGGCGCGGGGGAGACCCAGTACTTC.

V is TRBV19 and J is TRBJ1-1; no clear D gene. The ends were cut back, 3 bases at V and 3 bases at J, with 14 bases in the middle. The CDR3 has 15 residues. Per the germline V gene, CDR1 is LNHDA and CDR2 is SQIVND (reference sequence). CDR3: CASSMAGSFYTEAFF. The DNA of the CDR3 is TGTGCCAGTAGTATGGCGGGGTCATTTTACACTGAAGCTTTCTTT.

This chain uses TRBV7-2 with TRBJ1-1, with D possibly matching TRBD1 (5 bases). Deletions cut 5 bases from V and 1 base from J, with 11 bases between. The CDR3 contains 14 residues. Germline CDR1 SGHTA, CDR2 FQGNSA. Here the CDR3 reads CASSVGPTNTEAFF. CDR3 nucleotides: TGTGCCAGCAGCGTGGGACCGACGAACACTGAAGCTTTCTTT.

The chain is built from TRBV27 and TRBJ1-1; 8 bases are shared with TRBD1. CDR1 and CDR2 (germline): MNHEY, SMNVEV (reference sequence). J lost 7 bases, V lost 2 bases, and 6 bases had no gene match. There are 14 residues in the CDR3. The CDR3: CASSLTWTGIEAFF. CDR3 coding DNA: TGTGCCAGCAGTTTAACTTGGACAGGGATTGAAGCTTTCTTT.

The chain couples TRBV6-5 to TRBJ2-3; 8 bases fit TRBD2. The CDR3 is 15 amino acids. V shed 2 bases and J 2 bases; nucleotides not matched to a gene: 3. Germline assignment: CDR1 MNHEY and CDR2 SVGAGI. The CDR3: CASSYKRGPTDTQYF. The CDR3 nucleotides read TGTGCCAGCAGTTACAAGCGGGGGCCCACAGATACGCAGTATTTT.

The gene calls are TRBV3-1 (or the pseudogene TRBV3-2) and TRBJ1-6; D is perhaps TRBD1 (5 bases). Germline-derived CDR1 and CDR2 are LGHDT and YNNKEL (reference sequence). This CDR3 contains 15 residues. Deletions cut 1 base from V and 10 bases from J, with 14 bases between. This CDR3 reads CASSQVGGIGSPLHF. The CDR3, as DNA: TGTGCCAGCAGCCAAGTTGGGGGAATAGGCTCACCCCTCCACTTT.

This clone has a handful of counts. This chain uses TRBV11-3 with TRBJ2-7, with a possible D match to TRBD2 (5 bases). V lost 5 bases to trimming and J lost 6 bases, with 20 bases between them. The length of the CDR3 is 15 residues. From germline, CDR1 is SGHNT and CDR2 YENEEA. DNA of the CDR3: TGTGCCAGCAGCCTAGGCGAGGGTACCGCGGGCGAGCAGTACTTC. The encoded protein is CASSLGEGTAGEQYF. Full variable domain (missing parts from reference TRBV11-3 and TRBJ2-7): EAGVVQSPRYKIIEKKQPVAFWCNPISGHNTLYWYLQNLGQGPELLIRYENEEAVDDSQLPKDRFSAERLKGVDSTLKIQPAELGDSAVYLCASSLGEGTAGEQYFGPGTRLTVT.

This chain connects TRBV19 to TRBJ1-5; D is uncertain. Trimming took off 3 bases at V and 6 bases at J, with 18 bases between the two ends. The germline V gene encodes CDR1 LNHDA and CDR2 SQIVND (reference sequence). This CDR3 region has 16 residues. CDR3 sequence: CASSILGSSEGQPQHF. The CDR3 DNA follows: TGTGCCAGTAGTATTTTGGGCAGCTCGGAGGGTCAGCCCCAGCATTTT.

V usage is TRBV5-4 and J usage is TRBJ1-1, with D hard to call. CDR3 length: 13 amino acids. The germline V gene has CDR1 SGHNT and CDR2 YYREEE (reference sequence). The V and J ends lost 0 bases and 8 bases respectively, with 11 bases between them. The CDR3 DNA follows: TGTGCCAGCAGCTTGGCTCGGAAACGAGAAGCTTTCTTT. Residues: CASSLARKREAFF.

V and J are TRBV30 and TRBJ1-1; D is unclear. The CDR3 covers 12 residues. V was shortened by 1 base and J by 3 bases, with 6 bases between the two germline ends. From germline, CDR1 is GTSNPN and CDR2 SVGIG (reference sequence). In DNA form, the CDR3 reads TGTGCCTGGAGTGGAAGCTACACTGAAGCTTTCTTT. Residues: CAWSGSYTEAFF.

In its sample, this clone was seen once. The chain recombines TRBV11-1 with TRBJ2-5, with 13 positions matching TRBD2. Germline CDR1 and CDR2: SGHAT and FQDESV (reference sequence). The CDR3 sequence is 16 residues long. Trimming at V came to 3 bases and at J to 4 bases, leaving 5 bases not matched to a gene. The CDR3 loop is CASSLGTSGVGETQYF. In DNA, the CDR3 is TGTGCCAGCAGCTTGGGGACTAGCGGGGTTGGAGAGACCCAGTACTTC.

The chain is built from TRBV12-3 or TRBV12-4 and TRBJ1-5, with D possibly matching TRBD1 (6 bases). The CDR3 is 13 residues long. V lost 6 bases, J lost 6 bases, and 12 bases lay in between. DNA of the CDR3: TGTGCCAGCAGCCCAGGGGCGGGTCAGCCCCAGCATTTT. Protein: CASSPGAGQPQHF.

This sequence joins TRBV9 and TRBJ2-3; weak D call: TRBD1 (6 bases). This CDR3 is built from 16 residues. The germline V and J ends were trimmed by 1 base and 0 bases, with 12 bases remaining between them. Germline values: CDR1 SGDLS, CDR2 YYNGEE. This CDR3 is CASSVQGPPSTDTQYF. Here the CDR3 DNA reads TGTGCCAGCAGCGTACAGGGGCCACCTAGCACAGATACGCAGTATTTT. The entire variable domain, with the rest obtained from reference TRBV9 and TRBJ2-3, is as follows: DSGVTQTPKHLITATGQRVTLRCSPRSGDLSVYWYQQSLDQGLQFLIQYYNGEERAKGNILERFSAQQFPDLHSELNLSSLELGDSALYFCASSVQGPPSTDTQYFGPGTRLTVL.

CDR3 region: CASLPEVGLSTEAFF. The CDR3 nucleotides are TGTGCCAGTTTACCCGAAGTCGGGTTAAGCACTGAAGCTTTCTTT. V gene TRBV4-2 combines with J gene TRBJ1-1; D gene ambiguous. V lost 9 bases, J lost 4 bases, and 21 bases lay in between. CDR3 size: 15 residues. Germline CDR1 and CDR2: LGHNA and YNFKEQ.

This sequence joins TRBV10-3 and TRBJ2-5; D is tentatively TRBD1 or TRBD2 (5 bases each). V lost 6 bases and J 5 bases, leaving 10 bases between the germline ends. CDR1 is ENHRY and CDR2 is SYGVKD in the germline V gene. The CDR3 totals 12 residues. The DNA for the CDR3 is TGTGCCATCAGGGGGGTGATGGAGACCCAGTACTTC. Translating it yields CAIRGVMETQYF.

The rearrangement joins TRBV6-1 to TRBJ1-1; D remains ambiguous. CDR1 MNHNS and CDR2 SASEGT come from the germline V gene. CDR3 size: 13 residues. Between the trimmed V and J ends, which lost 2 bases and 1 base, there was a span of 5 bases. CDR3 loop: CASSEMENTEAFF. CDR3 DNA: TGTGCCAGCAGTGAAATGGAGAACACTGAAGCTTTCTTT.